This T cell receptor (beta chain) was sequenced during a study of control samples from healthy donors and cancer patients. The V segment lost 6 bases and the J segment 7 bases; nucleotides outside the gene matches: 6. CDR3 length equals 14 residues. Germline V gives CDR1 WNHNN, CDR2 SYGVQD (reference sequence). TCRdb's table, derived via immunoSEQ multiplex PCR, lists solely in-frame clones and lacks some. The repertoire holds approximately 170,000 clones, with approximately 86% as singletons. This chain joins TRBV10-1 and TRBJ2-2, with 9 positions matching TRBD2. The receptor comes from a woman in her 30s in good health. The source material was blood. CDR3: CASRLAGNFGELFF. The CDR3 DNA is TGCGCCAGCAGGCTAGCGGGAAATTTCGGGGAGCTGTTTTTT.